This TCR beta chain stems from a study of cytomegalovirus exposure and HLA in healthy donors (dated by TCRdb to about 2017). With regard to the full study: According to an earlier analysis of 587 of the donors, some 170 million T cells yielded some 110 million unique TCR beta sequences and 276 Gb of sequence data. Approximately 300 gigabases of sequencing data and tens of millions of unique TCR sequences were included in an early release covering 500 to 750 HLA-typed donors. Of the roughly 400 genotyped donors, about 80% fell in the genetic ancestry cluster associated with self-reported Caucasian donors. The aim of the study was to test whether cataloging public T cell receptors could identify signatures of past pathogen exposure. The study used immunosequencing to profile the T cell repertoires of 670 or so subjects and linked those repertoires to cytomegalovirus serostatus. Besides the first cohort of some 670 subjects, a separate validation cohort made up of over 95 different subjects was used. To predict cytomegalovirus infection status, the study brought together high-throughput TCR immunosequencing, statistical association of individual TCRs with disease status, and machine learning. A later analysis re-examined previously published TCR beta repertoires from more than 650 donors and added high-resolution HLA genotyping to investigate patterns of TCR occurrence. The later analysis used no new phenotypic data to find candidate immune exposures, relying instead on TCR beta sequences and their occurrence across donors. In an earlier analysis of 587 of the donors, high-throughput TCR beta sequencing was used to judge whether each TCR beta V gene segment behaved as functional or pseudogenic. Donor age, sex, ethnicity and CMV serostatus were compiled together with the repertoire data. A later genetic analysis took genome-wide SNP genotypes for about 65% of the 666 donors and used that subset as a discovery cohort. Every repertoire in the discovery cohort had been generated on one and the same sequencing platform. HLA typing included class I and class II loci at four-digit resolution. Typing coverage differed by locus: A, B, C, DRB1 and DQB1 were typed in about 620-640 donors, DQA1 in about 560, DPA1 in around 610, and DPB1 in around 490. Roughly five DR-DQ haplotypes were handled as single units for association and clustering because linkage in the cohort was strong. Across about 380 genotyped donors of the cohort, an average of 235,054 unique TCR beta nucleotide sequences per donor were sequenced, and about a sixth of those sequences were non-productive. Findings and caveats that apply to the study as a whole: Correlated functional status among segregating V segments might reflect linkage disequilibrium, but an unknown experimental factor could not be ruled out. Only TCR beta chains were sequenced in this cohort, and the absence of alpha or paired-chain data limited detectable features. Most TCR sequences were observed very rarely across donors, whereas some public TCRs were present in many individuals. Some IMGT-functional V segments, including TRBV6-2 and TRBV6-3, could not be distinguished by the 87-base-pair reads and were therefore excluded. A later analysis found that most CMV-associated TCR beta chains appeared HLA-restricted, with HLA associations seemingly driven largely by CMV exposure. In the study, about 150 TCR beta chains were listed as associated with cytomegalovirus. A further reported finding was that TCR beta sequences accurately predicted the HLA-A and HLA-B alleles for most subjects in the first cohort. According to a later analysis, TCR association rates differed among HLA loci, with DRB1 alleles showing the most associated TCRs and HLA-C alleles showing the fewest. In a later analysis, several top co-occurrence clusters were reported to appear linked to parvovirus B19, influenza, CMV and Epstein-Barr virus. According to a later genetic analysis, donors in an Asian-associated ancestry cluster had fewer N-insertions in productive TCRs than the approximately 650-donor mean. Strong co-occurrence of HLA alleles, especially DR and DQ, made assigning TCR associations to individual alleles difficult. An earlier analysis of around 600 of the donors showed that most TCR beta V segments appeared in productive rearrangements either about 87% or about 30% of the time, which broadly matched IMGT annotations. In a later analysis, HLA-associated TCR beta chains showed more clonal expansion and lower generation probabilities than non-associated chains that were equally common. The authors suggested that the approach could potentially be generalized to other disease states and immunological phenotypes. Specific HLA alleles were associated with 15,000 to 20,000 TCR beta sequences at a false discovery rate of 0.05 in a later analysis. A cluster of highly shared sequence variants was judged likely to represent a technical artifact of the sequencing pipeline. The only immune exposure information available for the cohort was CMV serostatus. In vitro tests confirmed that three of the cytomegalovirus-associated TCR beta chains recognize cytomegalovirus antigens. The classifier was reported to diagnose cytomegalovirus status with high specificity and sensitivity in both the original and validation cohorts. In a later genetic analysis, a missense DCLRE1C variant was associated with V-gene and J-gene trimming of TCR beta chains, and the association was replicated in an independent cohort. Because counts were too low, around 17 rarely observed V segments, including chromosome 9 orphons, were left out of the earlier analysis of about 620 of the donors. Because some donors lacked HLA typing at each locus, the association tests relied only on the typed subset. The presence/absence analyses assumed that sequencing depth was roughly uniform across donors, and that assumption may not be true.

Library method: the immunoSEQ multiplex PCR assay. For the multiplex PCR, a mixture combining 60 forward primers for TCR Vbeta segments and 13 reverse primers for TCR Jbeta segments was used. The CDR3 region of rearranged TCR beta genes was amplified from genomic DNA by a multiplex PCR assay. The amplified TCR beta libraries were sequenced on the Illumina HiSeq System as 87-base-pair reads. The authors processed their data as follows. A later analysis counted some 74 million unique TCR beta chains across the 640 or so repertoires, and roughly 10 million of these chains were shared by at least two donors. Raw reads were error-corrected and collapsed into unique sequences by a nearest-neighbor algorithm in which closely related sequences were merged to remove PCR and sequencing errors. V, D and J gene segments were assigned by aligning CDR3 sequences to IMGT reference sequences. For a sequence to be retained, at least a six-nucleotide match to both a V gene segment and a J gene segment was required. Rearrangements were called productive when the CDR3 lacked stop codons and stayed in frame with V and J; all others were non-productive. CDR3 was defined by IMGT convention, running from the second conserved V-encoded cysteine to the conserved J-encoded phenylalanine. Sequences without an unambiguous match to a single V gene segment were excluded from the earlier analysis of 500 to 700 of the donors. An earlier analysis of some 610 of the donors called V segments functional above 56.7% productive rearrangements and segregating when the between-donor standard deviation exceeded 5%. A statistical classification framework was built to diagnose cytomegalovirus status from the catalog of TCR beta chain sequences. In a later analysis, TCR nucleotide sequences were compared against IMGT/GENE-DB human TR gene sequences so that V and J genes could be assigned. In a later analysis, CDR3 sequences and most-parsimonious VDJ recombination scenarios were assigned using the TCRdist pipeline. In a later analysis, every TCR beta chain was defined by the combination of its CDR3 amino acid sequence and its V-gene family, and reads without a unique V-gene family were dropped. A later analysis removed roughly 590 highly shared, low-generation-probability nucleotide sequences to deal with suspected cross-contamination and a sequencing artifact. A later analysis calculated a clonal expansion index for each public chain from normalized within-repertoire ranks of inferred template counts. A later analysis computed generation probabilities with a VDJ recombination model fitted to out-of-frame rearrangements, and checked the results against IGoR. Hypergeometric tests were used in a later analysis to score TCR-TCR, TCR-HLA and TCR-CMV co-occurrence, with a repertoire-size bias correction applied to the TCR pairs. In a later analysis, false discovery rates were estimated by permuting HLA or CMV assignments 20 times. In a later analysis, co-occurring TCRs were grouped with DBSCAN, and TCRdist sequence similarity was added when clustering was performed within HLA-allele-positive subsets. Repertoires with fewer than 30,000 or more than 120,000 public chains, plus five repertoires with anomalous nucleotide sharing, were excluded from co-occurrence clustering. In its TCRdb copy, this immuneACCESS table keeps in-frame sequences only and misses some clones. Where compared with another copy, unresolved V genes explain less than half of these, and the others have no known cause. Clonal size and the V and J genes are those of that table, whereas D and trimming came from the DNA. This sample has some 180,000 clones in its table, and around 78% of those were observed once. 1.9% of the sample rests with the top ten.

For this clone: Which antigen it targets is not known. The sample holds no much larger clone one base away, and base qualities are not on file.

In total, approximately 610 healthy bone marrow donors made up the cohort. At the time of sampling, all cohort members were nominally healthy, though unrecorded immune exposures were likely present. The donor tested CMV seronegative and was one of the 352 seronegative cohort members. A peripheral blood sample was provided by each donor, and peripheral blood mononuclear cells were used for TCR beta sequencing. Genomic DNA extraction from the blood cell samples was performed with the Qiagen DNeasy Blood Extraction Kit. The cysteine opens and the phenylalanine closes a CDR3 of 14 amino acids. Only CDR3 DNA remains: 42 bases, in frame from the first base. V is cut by 2 bases and J by 5 bases, and the space between the germline ends is 9 bases. CDR1 and CDR2 are drawn from the germline V gene: MRHNA, SNTAGT.

Sequencing was carried out using PBMCs. The chain is made from TRBV6-4 and TRBJ2-2, with TRBD1 perhaps the D gene, on 5 matching bases. The source is a man aged 25-45 years in good health and CMV-seronegative. The DNA is TGTGCCAGCAGTGACAGGCCAGGGACCGGGGAGCTGTTTTTT. This sequence encodes CASSDRPGTGELFF.